A single sample gave rise to the 9 T cell receptor beta chains below, sequenced in a study of CD8+ T cells in alopecia areata. In each case, RNA was isolated and then reverse transcribed into cDNA as the sequencing template. Some clones are missing from TCRdb's copy, which holds only in-frame ones; the method was immunoSEQ multiplex PCR. The sample lists 150,000 to 200,000 clones, 58% seen once, with 16% in the top ten. Regarding treatment: oral pan-JAK inhibitor, 5-10 mg twice daily. The sequencing here drew on CD4+ T cells sorted from blood, taken between weeks 55 and 65, from a patient treated with tofacitinib. The receptors come from a human donor with alopecia areata.

The V and J genes are TRBV19 and TRBJ2-6; 12 bases are a match to TRBD1. The trim removed 5 bases at V and 2 bases at J, leaving 7 bases unmatched. Per germline, CDR1 LNHDA and CDR2 SQIVND (reference sequence). The CDR3 spans 18 residues. CDR3 residues: CASSPPGTGGAGANVLTF. CDR3 coding DNA: TGTGCCAGTAGTCCCCCCGGGACAGGGGGCGCTGGGGCCAACGTCCTGACTTTC. The full variable domain, in which reference TRBV19 and TRBJ2-6 provide the parts outside the CDR3, is DGGITQSPKYLFRKEGQNVTLSCEQNLNHDAMYWYRQDPGQGLRLIYYSQIVNDFQKGDIAEGYSVSREKKESFPLTVTSAQKNPTAFYLCASSPPGTGGAGANVLTFGAGSRLTVL.

The chain uses TRBV4-1 and TRBJ2-3, with D hard to call. There are 12 residues in the CDR3. Trimming removed 1 base at V and 4 bases at J, with 3 bases between. Germline CDR1 is MGHRA and CDR2 is YSYEKL. For the CDR3, the DNA is TGCGCCAGCAGCCAAGTCCCAGATACGCAGTATTTT. Residues: CASSQVPDTQYF.

The table lists this clone with a few counts. V and J are TRBV30 and TRBJ2-2, with D hard to call. CDR3 length: 13 amino acids. Trimming stripped 0 bases from V and 7 bases from J, with 9 bases between. The V gene's germline CDR1 is GTSNPN and CDR2 SVGIG (reference sequence). As DNA, the CDR3 is TGTGCCTGGAGTGTATTGGGGTTCGGGGAGCTGTTTTTT. Translating gives CAWSVLGFGELFF.

The rearrangement links TRBV30 to TRBJ1-3; D is perhaps TRBD1 (6 bases). V lost 2 bases and J lost 4, with 15 bases in between. CDR1 and CDR2 from the germline V gene are GTSNPN and SVGIG (reference sequence). The CDR3 is 15 residues long. The CDR3: CAWSLQGLGGNTIYF. The CDR3 coding sequence is TGTGCCTGGAGTCTACAGGGCCTGGGAGGAAACACCATATATTTT.

The sample holds many counts of this clone. The gene calls are TRBV6-5 and TRBJ2-2; the D is unclear. V was clipped by 2 bases and J by 5 bases, with 15 bases between them. The germline V gene encodes CDR1 MNHEY and CDR2 SVGAGI. The CDR3 sequence is 16 residues long. The CDR3 region is CASSYPTSVGTGELFF. CDR3 DNA: TGTGCCAGCAGTTACCCGACGAGCGTAGGAACCGGGGAGCTGTTTTTT.

V gene TRBV30 combines with J gene TRBJ2-2; 7 bases match TRBD2. After removal of 0 bases from V and 4 bases from J, the junction contained 2 bases not matched to a gene. Germline assignment: CDR1 GTSNPN and CDR2 SVGIG (reference sequence). The CDR3 is made up of 14 amino acids. CDR3 DNA: TGTGCCTGGAGTGTGGGGGGGAGCACCGGGGAGCTGTTTTTT. Residues: CAWSVGGSTGELFF.

CDR3 amino acids: CASKTGTGTSPLHF. CDR3 in DNA: TGTGCCAGTAAAACCGGGACAGGTACCTCACCCCTCCACTTT. The chain carries TRBV19 and TRBJ1-6, with TRBD1 matching 8 bases. The V segment lost 7 bases and the J segment 10 bases; nucleotides outside the gene matches: 9. Germline loops: CDR1 LNHDA, CDR2 SQIVND (reference sequence). The CDR3 spans 14 residues.

J is TRBJ2-7 and V is TRBV7-2, with D tentatively TRBD2 (5 bases). Germline V gene sequence: CDR1 SGHTA, CDR2 FQGNSA. Deletions cut 5 bases from V and 4 bases from J, with 12 bases between. This CDR3 region has 13 residues. The CDR3 sequence is CASSTPGVYEQYF. The DNA of the CDR3 is TGTGCCAGCAGCACCCCCGGGGTTTACGAGCAGTACTTC. The full variable domain, completed using reference TRBV7-2 and TRBJ2-7, is GAGVSQSPSNKVTEKGKDVELRCDPISGHTALYWYRQSLGQGLEFLIYFQGNSAPDKSGLPSDRFSAERTGGSVSTLTIQRTQQEDSAVYLCASSTPGVYEQYFGPGTRLTVT.

The V call is TRBV6-1, the J call TRBJ2-5; D unclear. Germline assignment: CDR1 MNHNS and CDR2 SASEGT. CDR3 length: 14 residues. The V end lost 7 bases, the J end lost 1 base, and 13 bases lay between the germline ends. The CDR3 is CASIRGSSQETQYF. For the CDR3, the DNA is TGTGCCAGCATTCGCGGATCTTCCCAAGAGACCCAGTACTTC.